The 22 T cell receptor beta chains below were found in one sample sequenced in a study of blood T cell repertoires in COVID-19. Only in-frame clones appear in the TCRdb table, and some are missing; sequencing was by immunoSEQ multiplex PCR. The table has some 100,000 clones, just over 85% seen once. The sample was peripheral blood. The source of these receptors is a woman aged 70-85 years with acute or convalescent COVID-19.

CDR3 coding DNA: TGTGCCAGTAGTCAGGCAGGGGGAAGGTCTGAAGCTTTCTTT. Its translation: CASSQAGGRSEAFF. The chain has TRBV19 and TRBJ1-1, with TRBD1 identical over 7 bases. This CDR3 contains 14 residues. V shed 5 bases and J 6 bases; nucleotides not matched to a gene: 9. Germline values: CDR1 LNHDA, CDR2 SQIVND (reference sequence).

The chain is built from TRBV4-1 and TRBJ2-1; 9 nucleotides agree with TRBD2. V lost 1 base and J lost 7; bases outside the gene matches: 8. CDR1 is MGHRA, CDR2 YSYEKL, per germline. The CDR3 length is 16 residues. This CDR3 is CASSQGLAGALNEQFF. The CDR3, as DNA: TGCGCCAGCAGCCAAGGGTTAGCGGGAGCGCTAAATGAGCAGTTCTTC.

This chain links TRBV10-1 with TRBJ2-4; 8 positions match TRBD1. CDR3 length: 13 residues. Per germline, CDR1 WNHNN and CDR2 SYGVQD (reference sequence). V shed 6 bases, J shed 7 bases, and the junction held 5 bases outside the gene matches. In DNA form, the CDR3 reads TGCGCCAGCAGCGCAGGGGGCACGAACATTCAGTACTTC. This gives the protein CASSAGGTNIQYF.

This sequence joins TRBV30 and TRBJ1-5, with a possible D match to TRBD1 (5 bases). The CDR3 length is 16 residues. Germline values: CDR1 GTSNPN, CDR2 SVGIG (reference sequence). Trimming cost V 4 bases and J 0 bases, with 16 bases left between them. This CDR3 reads CAWNPPGFYSNQPQHF. CDR3 in DNA: TGTGCCTGGAACCCCCCAGGGTTCTATAGCAATCAGCCCCAGCATTTT.

J is TRBJ2-1 and V is TRBV5-4, with a weak D call TRBD1 (6 bases). The CDR3 consists of 15 residues. The V end lost 0 bases, the J end lost 4 bases, and 11 bases lay between the germline ends. Germline V gene data show CDR1 as SGHNT and CDR2 as YYREEE (reference sequence). This chain's CDR3 is CASSLGLGGYNEQFF. In nucleotides, the CDR3 is TGTGCCAGCAGCTTGGGTCTAGGGGGATACAATGAGCAGTTCTTC.

The V call is TRBV19, the J call TRBJ2-1; tentatively, D is TRBD2 (5 bases). Trimming left V 5 bases short and J 9 bases short, with 20 bases between. There are 15 residues in the CDR3. Germline assignment: CDR1 LNHDA and CDR2 SQIVND (reference sequence). The CDR3 DNA sequence: TGTGCCAGTAGTCCAGGACGGACTTTAGTGGGTGAGCAGTTCTTC. This gives the protein CASSPGRTLVGEQFF.

The chain is built from TRBV25-1 and TRBJ1-5; 7 nucleotides match TRBD1. CDR1 and CDR2 (germline): MGHDK, SYGVNS. There are 15 residues in the CDR3. Trimming cost V 2 bases and J 0 bases; bases outside gene matches: 1. CDR3 in amino acids: CASSEGQVSNQPQHF. The CDR3 bases are TGTGCCAGCAGTGAAGGACAGGTTAGCAATCAGCCCCAGCATTTT.

The gene calls are TRBV9 and TRBJ2-1; D possibly corresponds to TRBD1 (6 bases). Germline V gene lookup returns CDR1 SGDLS and CDR2 YYNGEE. The length of the CDR3 is 14 residues. The V and J ends lost 2 bases and 4 bases respectively, with 10 bases between them. In DNA, the CDR3 is TGTGCCAGCAGCGTTGAGGGGGATTACAATGAGCAGTTCTTC. Its translation is CASSVEGDYNEQFF.

The V call is TRBV19, the J call TRBJ2-2; 9 positions agree with TRBD1. V shed 10 bases, J shed 3 bases, and the junction held 9 bases outside the gene matches. The CDR3 has 15 amino acids. CDR1 and CDR2 (germline): LNHDA, SQIVND (reference sequence). As DNA, the CDR3 is TGTGCCACCCGACAGGGACAGGGATACACCGGGGAGCTGTTTTTT. Protein product: CATRQGQGYTGELFF.

The chain recombines TRBV18 with TRBJ2-7, with a tentative D call TRBD2 (6 bases). V was trimmed by 3 bases and J by 0 bases, leaving 9 bases between them. This CDR3 has 14 residues. Germline V gene sequence: CDR1 KGHSH, CDR2 LQKENI. The CDR3 reads CASSPGLSSYEQYF. DNA of the CDR3: TGTGCCAGCTCACCGGGACTGAGCTCCTACGAGCAGTACTTC.

The rearrangement links TRBV19 to TRBJ2-1; D is undetermined. The CDR3 covers 13 residues. Germline loops: CDR1 LNHDA, CDR2 SQIVND (reference sequence). Trimming pared 6 bases from V and 4 bases from J, leaving 10 bases between. The CDR3: CASSLQAYNEQFF. In DNA form, the CDR3 reads TGTGCCAGTAGCCTCCAGGCTTACAATGAGCAGTTCTTC.

This clone was seen many times. V and J are TRBV27 and TRBJ1-5; TRBD1 aligns across 8 bases. CDR3 size: 17 residues. The trim removed 6 bases at V and 2 bases at J, leaving 12 bases unmatched. Germline CDR1 is MNHEY and CDR2 is SMNVEV (reference sequence). The CDR3 loop is CASSPNQGARRNQPQHF. In nucleotides, the CDR3 is TGTGCCAGCAGCCCGAACCAGGGGGCTCGGCGCAATCAGCCCCAGCATTTT.

This chain connects TRBV24-1 to TRBJ2-5; weak D call: TRBD1 (5 bases). Germline V gene data show CDR1 as KGHDR and CDR2 as SFDVKD. Trimming left V 4 bases short and J 7 bases short, with 15 bases between. This CDR3 region has 14 residues. The CDR3 coding sequence is TGTGCCACCAGTGACCCTACGGAGCAGGGGACCCAGTACTTC. Its translation: CATSDPTEQGTQYF.

This clone was observed a single time. The chain has TRBV7-3 and TRBJ2-6; 8 bases map to TRBD1. Germline loops: CDR1 SGHTA, CDR2 FQGTGA. The CDR3 extends over 18 amino acids. V dropped 0 bases and J dropped 0; count of bases not matched to a gene: 4. The DNA of the CDR3 is TGTGCCAGCAGCTTAACCGGGACAGGCAGCTCTGGGGCCAACGTCCTGACTTTC. It yields the protein CASSLTGTGSSGANVLTF.

This chain links TRBV5-1 with TRBJ1-2; D gene ambiguous. Trimming shortened V by 4 bases and J by 0 bases, and 13 bases separated the two germline ends. CDR1 and CDR2 (germline): SGHRS, YFSETQ. The CDR3 spans 15 residues. The CDR3 sequence: CASSPSDPSNYGYTF. In DNA, the CDR3 is TGCGCCAGCAGCCCCAGCGACCCGTCTAACTATGGCTACACCTTC.

The chain combines TRBV19 with TRBJ1-6, with 8 positions matching TRBD1. V shed 5 bases and J 7 bases; nucleotides not matched to a gene: 7. Germline V gives CDR1 LNHDA, CDR2 SQIVND (reference sequence). The CDR3 runs to 15 residues. CDR3 sequence (DNA): TGTGCCAGTAGTGTCCAGGGGGCGCAAAATTCACCCCTCCACTTT. This translates into CASSVQGAQNSPLHF.

The genes are TRBV5-1 and TRBJ2-5, with TRBD1 matching over 7 bases. V lost 4 bases, J lost 4 bases, and 7 bases stayed unmatched. Germline-derived CDR1 and CDR2 are SGHRS and YFSETQ. The CDR3 totals 14 residues. CDR3 sequence reads: CASSKRQGRETQYF. The CDR3 region has the DNA TGCGCCAGCAGCAAACGACAGGGCCGAGAGACCCAGTACTTC.

The chain carries TRBV10-3 and TRBJ2-4; D uncertain. This CDR3 is 14 amino acids long. The germline V and J ends were trimmed by 4 bases and 2 bases, with 9 bases remaining between them. Germline V lookup: CDR1 ENHRY, CDR2 SYGVKD. CDR3: CAISADQTKNIQYF. The CDR3 DNA follows: TGTGCCATCAGTGCCGATCAGACCAAAAACATTCAGTACTTC.

The gene calls are TRBV7-9 and TRBJ1-6, with a tentative D call TRBD1 (5 bases). The CDR3 totals 15 residues. The germline V gene has CDR1 SEHNR and CDR2 FQNEAQ (reference sequence). V dropped 5 bases and J dropped 8 bases, with 16 bases sitting between them. DNA for the CDR3: TGTGCCAGCAGCCCAAGGGCAGGGAATGATTCACCCCTCCACTTT. Translation: CASSPRAGNDSPLHF.

The chain links TRBV5-6 to TRBJ1-4; D perhaps matches TRBD1 (6 bases). The CDR3 runs 16 residues. Germline values: CDR1 SGHDT, CDR2 YYEEEE. Trimming left V 6 bases short and J 4 bases short, with 19 bases between. CDR3 loop: CASNVARDTRNEKLFF. The CDR3 coding sequence is TGTGCCAGCAACGTGGCCCGGGACACCCGTAATGAAAAACTGTTTTTT.

V usage is TRBV6-6 and J usage is TRBJ2-1; D is possibly TRBD2 (5 bases). This CDR3 region has 14 residues. With 3 bases removed from V and 13 bases from J, the gap between germline ends came to 19 bases. Germline CDR1 is MNHNY and CDR2 is SVGAGI (reference sequence). The CDR3 DNA sequence: TGTGCCAGCAGTTATTCGGGTTCAGCGGAAAAACAGTTCTTC. Its protein is CASSYSGSAEKQFF.

V is TRBV28 and J is TRBJ1-5; D call uncertain. With 3 bases removed from V and 4 bases from J, the gap between germline ends came to 13 bases. Per germline, CDR1 MDHEN and CDR2 SYDVKM. The CDR3 has 15 residues. In nucleotides, the CDR3 is TGTGCCAGCAGTTTCTCGGGGTTTGTGAATCAGCCCCAGCATTTT. This sequence encodes CASSFSGFVNQPQHF.